The following is a T cell receptor beta chain sequence with its context. Until they underwent thyroid surgery, no patient had received any treatment. Via MiXCR, TCRdb re-called the PCR reads. The table lists about 59,000 clones, roughly 17% of them singletons, with over 9% in the top ten. This specimen belongs to a study of metastatic and nonmetastatic thyroid tumors. After removal of 0 bases from V and 5 bases from J, the junction contained 12 bases not matched to a gene. Germline values: CDR1 LNHNV, CDR2 YYDKDF (reference sequence). This CDR3 is 18 amino acids long. The specimen sequenced was blood. This receptor was obtained from a male donor with papillary thyroid cancer or a benign thyroid nodule (not recorded which). Some clones in this sample may be carry-over from other donors' samples. The V call is TRBV15, the J call TRBJ2-3; 9 bases agree with TRBD2. CDR3 sequence reads: CATSRDTLAGGPEDTQYF. The CDR3 DNA sequence: TGTGCCACCAGCAGAGATACATTGGCGGGAGGGCCCGAAGATACGCAGTATTTT.